This record covers a single T cell receptor (beta chain). The sample belongs to a study of low-dose radiotherapy and immunotherapy resistance in tumors. TRAV and TRBV primers primed cDNA for both TCRalpha and TCRbeta. Amplification, which lasted around 20 PCR cycles, used a constant-region primer and V-primer adapter to amplify TCRs. TCRdb re-derived calls from the reads in MiXCR, one entry per CDR3 protein. The repertoire holds about 100,000 distinct CDR3 sequences, with around 20% as singletons. The CDR3 has 14 amino acids. Germline assignment: CDR1 SGHRS and CDR2 YFSETQ. V lost 4 bases and J lost 5; bases outside the gene matches: 5. Documented time point: after trial treatment. Noted treatment: LDRT plus nivolumab, ipilimumab, low-dose cyclophosphamide and aspirin (RACIN trial). It was nivolumab, ipilimumab, aspirin, low-dose cyclophosphamide and low-dose radiotherapy that donors received. Enrollment required an advanced solid tumor negative for tumor-infiltrating lymphocytes.

The TCR comes from a male donor with prostate cancer. Sample: PBMCs, taken after low-dose radiotherapy plus immunotherapy. J is TRBJ2-5 and V is TRBV5-1, with TRBD1 identical over 10 bases. In DNA form, the CDR3 reads TGCGCCAGCAGCACCCGGACAGGGGGGGAGACCCAGTACTTC. Encoded protein: CASSTRTGGETQYF.